This is a list of T cell receptor beta chains from one sample in a study of shared clonotypes between healthy human individuals. This table comes from immunoSEQ multiplex PCR, and its TCRdb copy is limited to in-frame clones, with some not included. The sample has about 2.1 million clones, around 93% seen once; the top ten hold about 1.6%. Material for sequencing was naive CD8+ T cells from PBMCs. The receptors were gathered from a man in his late teens or twenties in good health. Some clones in this sample may be carry-over from other donors' samples. The CDR3 runs from the conserved cysteine through the conserved F or W. D genes are given only for firm matches. Clone size is stated in some rows and not others, as once, few, many or a class when expanded.

j_gene	d_gene	v_gene	abundance	CDR3aa	CDR3nt
TRBJ2-5	NA	TRBV12-1	NA	CASSFSPTSGKSQYF	TGTGCCAGCAGCTTTTCGCCTACTAGCGGGAAGTCCCAGTACTTC
TRBJ1-4	TRBD1	TRBV4-1	once	CASSHRTGTATNEKLFF	TGCGCCAGCAGCCATCGGACAGGGACCGCAACTAATGAAAAACTGTTTTTT
TRBJ2-5	TRBD2	TRBV27	NA	CASSAFAPGTSRRETQYF	TGTGCCAGCAGTGCGTTCGCCCCCGGGACTAGCAGGAGGGAGACCCAGTACTTC
TRBJ2-3	TRBD1	TRBV11-3	NA	CASSLGTVDTQYF	TGTGCCAGCAGCTTGGGGACAGTTGATACGCAGTATTTT
TRBJ2-7	NA	TRBV6-5	NA	CASSYGGQSYEQYF	TGTGCCAGCAGTTATGGGGGACAATCCTACGAGCAGTACTTC
TRBJ1-5	TRBD1	TRBV6-1	NA	CASSFRDRANQPQHF	TGTGCCAGCAGTTTCCGGGACAGGGCCAATCAGCCCCAGCATTTT
TRBJ1-5	NA	TRBV28	NA	CASRRSRQESNQPQHF	TGTGCCAGCAGGAGGTCTCGGCAGGAAAGCAATCAGCCCCAGCATTTT
TRBJ2-3	TRBD2	TRBV4-1	NA	CASSRTSGTDTQYF	TGCGCCAGCAGTCGGACTAGCGGCACAGATACGCAGTATTTT
TRBJ2-7	NA	TRBV19	NA	CASTPGQNYEQYF	TGTGCCAGTACCCCCGGACAGAACTACGAGCAGTACTTC
TRBJ2-7	NA	TRBV5-6	NA	CASSSGLISHEQYF	TGTGCCAGCAGCTCAGGACTTATTTCCCACGAGCAGTACTTC
TRBJ2-1	NA	TRBV25-1	NA	CASSDARSVSYNEQFF	TGTGCCAGCAGTGACGCAAGGAGCGTCTCCTACAATGAGCAGTTCTTC
TRBJ1-1	NA	TRBV9	NA	CASSAGTLNTEAFF	TGTGCCAGCAGCGCCGGGACCCTGAACACTGAAGCTTTCTTT
TRBJ2-1	TRBD2	TRBV2	NA	CASSVTSGRAWDEQFF	TGTGCCAGCAGTGTTACTAGCGGGAGGGCCTGGGATGAGCAGTTCTTC
TRBJ1-4	NA	TRBV2	NA	CASSSLLVGSEEKLFF	TGTGCCAGCAGCTCTCTCCTGGTTGGTTCTGAGGAAAAACTGTTTTTT
TRBJ2-3	TRBD2	TRBV5-5	NA	CASSYRLAGPTDTQYF	TGTGCCAGCAGCTACCGACTAGCGGGACCTACAGATACGCAGTATTTT
TRBJ1-2	TRBD1	TRBV28	NA	CASSPRDSGWGYTF	TGTGCCAGCAGTCCCCGGGACAGTGGATGGGGCTACACCTTC
TRBJ2-7	TRBD2	TRBV4-1	NA	CASSRNRGDSYEQYF	TGCGCCAGCAGCCGAAATCGGGGGGATTCCTACGAGCAGTACTTC
TRBJ1-2	NA	TRBV5-6	NA	CASSLDGVYGYTF	TGTGCCAGCAGCTTGGACGGCGTCTATGGCTACACCTTC
TRBJ2-5	NA	TRBV5-4	NA	CASSFRGVETQYF	TGTGCCAGCAGCTTCAGGGGAGTGGAGACCCAGTACTTC
TRBJ2-7	TRBD2	TRBV9	NA	CASSEGGRDEQYF	TGTGCCAGCAGTGAGGGCGGGAGGGACGAGCAGTACTTC
TRBJ1-2	TRBD1	TRBV19	NA	CASSMDREPPWRGYTF	TGTGCCAGTAGTATGGACAGGGAGCCACCATGGAGGGGCTACACCTTC
TRBJ1-2	NA	TRBV7-8	once	CASSREVSNYGYTF	TGTGCCAGCAGCAGAGAGGTATCCAACTATGGCTACACCTTC
TRBJ1-2	NA	TRBV4-1	NA	CARTPGTSNYGYTF	TGCGCCAGGACCCCGGGGACGTCTAACTATGGCTACACCTTC
TRBJ2-7	NA	TRBV27	once	CASSRGPYEQYF	TGTGCCAGCAGTAGGGGTCCCTACGAGCAGTACTTC
TRBJ2-1	NA	TRBV7-9	NA	CASSWDTPGDEQFF	TGTGCCAGCAGCTGGGATACCCCCGGCGATGAGCAGTTCTTC
TRBJ2-7	TRBD1	TRBV28	NA	CASSINPGQPYEQYF	TGTGCCAGCAGCATAAATCCGGGACAGCCCTACGAGCAGTACTTC
TRBJ2-7	TRBD1	TRBV7-2	NA	CASSLEGQGFYEQYF	TGTGCCAGCAGTCTAGAGGGACAGGGGTTCTACGAGCAGTACTTC
TRBJ2-1	NA	TRBV6-5	NA	CASSLSGNEQFF	TGTGCCAGCAGCTTGAGCGGGAATGAGCAGTTCTTC
TRBJ2-3	NA	TRBV5-4	NA	CASSLTTSPGDTQYF	TGTGCCAGCAGCCTGACCACCTCCCCGGGAGATACGCAGTATTTT
TRBJ2-1	TRBD1	TRBV29-1	NA	CSVGSGQGDEQFF	TGCAGCGTTGGGAGTGGCCAGGGGGATGAGCAGTTCTTC
TRBJ2-2	TRBD2	TRBV6-4	NA	CASSGGLAGGPGNTGELFF	TGTGCCAGCAGTGGCGGACTAGCGGGAGGGCCGGGCAACACCGGGGAGCTGTTTTTT
TRBJ2-2	NA	TRBV18	once	CASSPYAANTGELFF	TGTGCCAGCTCACCATATGCTGCGAACACCGGGGAGCTGTTTTTT
TRBJ1-2	TRBD1	TRBV27	NA	CASSSLSGIRTGERYTF	TGTGCCAGCAGTTCACTATCGGGGATCCGGACAGGGGAGAGGTACACCTTC
TRBJ1-1	NA	TRBV4-1	NA	CASSQDWLGTEAFF	TGCGCCAGCAGCCAAGATTGGTTGGGTACTGAAGCTTTCTTT